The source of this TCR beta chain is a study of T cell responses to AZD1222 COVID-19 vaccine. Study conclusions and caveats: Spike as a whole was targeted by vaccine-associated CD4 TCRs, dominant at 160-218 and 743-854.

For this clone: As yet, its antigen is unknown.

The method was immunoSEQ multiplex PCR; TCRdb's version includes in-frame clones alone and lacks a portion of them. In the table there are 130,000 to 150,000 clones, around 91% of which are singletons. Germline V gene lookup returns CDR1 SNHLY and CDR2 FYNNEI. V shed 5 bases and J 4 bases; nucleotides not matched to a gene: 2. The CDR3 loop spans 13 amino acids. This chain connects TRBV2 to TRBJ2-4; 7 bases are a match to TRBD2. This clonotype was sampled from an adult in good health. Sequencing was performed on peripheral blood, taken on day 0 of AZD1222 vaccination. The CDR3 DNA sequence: TGTGCCAGCAGTTTTAGCGGGAAAAACATTCAGTACTTC. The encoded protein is CASSFSGKNIQYF.